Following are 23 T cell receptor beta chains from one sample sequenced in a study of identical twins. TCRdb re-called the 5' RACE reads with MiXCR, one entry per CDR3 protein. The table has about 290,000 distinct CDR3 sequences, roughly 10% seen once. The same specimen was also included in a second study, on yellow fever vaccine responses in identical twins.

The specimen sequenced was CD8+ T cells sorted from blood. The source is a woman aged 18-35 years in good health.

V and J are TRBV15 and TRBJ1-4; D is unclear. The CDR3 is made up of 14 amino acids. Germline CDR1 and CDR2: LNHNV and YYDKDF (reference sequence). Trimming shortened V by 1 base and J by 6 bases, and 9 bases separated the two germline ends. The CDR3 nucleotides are TGTGCCACCAGCAGAGGCCAGCAACATGAAAAACTGTTTTTT. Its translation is CATSRGQQHEKLFF.

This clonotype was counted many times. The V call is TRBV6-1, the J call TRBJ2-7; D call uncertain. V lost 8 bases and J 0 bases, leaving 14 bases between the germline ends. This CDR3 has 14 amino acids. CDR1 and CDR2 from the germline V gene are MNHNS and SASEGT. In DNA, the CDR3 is TGTGCCAGCTCCACCACGTTAAGCTCCTACGAGCAGTACTTC. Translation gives CASSTTLSSYEQYF.

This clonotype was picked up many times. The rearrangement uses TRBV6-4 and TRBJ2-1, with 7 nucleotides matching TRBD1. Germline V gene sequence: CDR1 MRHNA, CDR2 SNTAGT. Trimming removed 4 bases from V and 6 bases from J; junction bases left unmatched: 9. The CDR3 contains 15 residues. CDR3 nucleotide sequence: TGTGCCAGCAGTGGAACAGGGGCCCCTGGCAATGAGCAGTTCTTC. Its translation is CASSGTGAPGNEQFF.

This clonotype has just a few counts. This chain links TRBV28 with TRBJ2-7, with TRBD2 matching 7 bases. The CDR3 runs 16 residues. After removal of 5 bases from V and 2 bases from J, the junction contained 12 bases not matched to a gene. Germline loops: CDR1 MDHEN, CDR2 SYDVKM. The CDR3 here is CASSQYPRGGPYEQYF. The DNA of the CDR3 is TGTGCCAGCAGTCAATATCCCCGCGGGGGACCCTACGAGCAGTACTTC.

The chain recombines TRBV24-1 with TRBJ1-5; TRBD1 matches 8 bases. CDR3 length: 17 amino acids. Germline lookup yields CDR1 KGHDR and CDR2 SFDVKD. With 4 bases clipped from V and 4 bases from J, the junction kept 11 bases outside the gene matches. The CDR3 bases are TGTGCCACCAGTGACCCGGACAGGGTCCTACCTAATCAGCCCCAGCATTTT. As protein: CATSDPDRVLPNQPQHF.

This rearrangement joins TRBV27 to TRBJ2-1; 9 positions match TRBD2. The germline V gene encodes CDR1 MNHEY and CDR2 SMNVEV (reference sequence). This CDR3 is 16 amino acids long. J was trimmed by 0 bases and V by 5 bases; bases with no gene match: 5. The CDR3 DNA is TGTGCCAGCAGTGTGGTTAGCGGGAGCTCCTACAATGAGCAGTTCTTC. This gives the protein CASSVVSGSSYNEQFF.

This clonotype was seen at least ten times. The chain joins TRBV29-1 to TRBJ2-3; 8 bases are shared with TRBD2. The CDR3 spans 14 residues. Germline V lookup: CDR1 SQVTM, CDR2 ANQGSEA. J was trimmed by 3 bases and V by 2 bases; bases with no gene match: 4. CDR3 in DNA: TGCAGCGTTGAATTCGGCGGGAGGACAGATACGCAGTATTTT. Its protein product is CSVEFGGRTDTQYF.

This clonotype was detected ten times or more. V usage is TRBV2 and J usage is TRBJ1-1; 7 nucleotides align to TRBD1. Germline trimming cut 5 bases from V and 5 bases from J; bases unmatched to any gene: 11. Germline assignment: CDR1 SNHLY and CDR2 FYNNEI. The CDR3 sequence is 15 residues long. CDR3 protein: CASSPETGRETEAFF. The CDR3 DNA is TGTGCCAGCAGTCCTGAGACAGGGCGAGAGACTGAAGCTTTCTTT.

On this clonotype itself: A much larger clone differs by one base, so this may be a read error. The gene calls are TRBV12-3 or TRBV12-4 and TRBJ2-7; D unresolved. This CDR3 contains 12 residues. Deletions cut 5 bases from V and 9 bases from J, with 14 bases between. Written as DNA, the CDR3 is TGTGCCAGCAGTATTAGTTCCGTGGGGCAGTACTTC. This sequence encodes CASSISSVGQYF.

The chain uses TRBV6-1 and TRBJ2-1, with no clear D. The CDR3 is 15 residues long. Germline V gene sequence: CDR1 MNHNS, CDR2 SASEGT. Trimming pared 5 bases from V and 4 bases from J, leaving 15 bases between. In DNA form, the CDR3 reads TGTGCCAGCAGTCCGGCGGTCCTAGGGTACAATGAGCAGTTCTTC. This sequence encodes CASSPAVLGYNEQFF.

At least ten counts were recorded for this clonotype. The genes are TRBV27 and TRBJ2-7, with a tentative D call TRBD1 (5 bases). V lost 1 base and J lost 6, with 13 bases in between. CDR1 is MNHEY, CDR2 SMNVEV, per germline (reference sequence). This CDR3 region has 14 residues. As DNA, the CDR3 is TGTGCCAGCAGTTTATATCCAGGGTCAGGCGAGCAGTACTTC. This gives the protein CASSLYPGSGEQYF.

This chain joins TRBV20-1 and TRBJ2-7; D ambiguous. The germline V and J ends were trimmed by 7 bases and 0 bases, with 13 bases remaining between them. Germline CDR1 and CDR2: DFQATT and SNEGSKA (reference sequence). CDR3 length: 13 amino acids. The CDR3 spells CSGRRSYSYEQYF. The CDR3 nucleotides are TGCAGTGGGCGTCGGAGCTACTCCTACGAGCAGTACTTC.

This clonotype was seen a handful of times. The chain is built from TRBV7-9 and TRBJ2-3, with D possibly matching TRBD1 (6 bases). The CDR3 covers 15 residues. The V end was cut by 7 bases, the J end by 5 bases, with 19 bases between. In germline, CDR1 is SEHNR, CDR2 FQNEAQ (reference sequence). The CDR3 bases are TGTGCCAGCAACTCCTTTACAGGGAGCTTAGATACGCAGTATTTT. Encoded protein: CASNSFTGSLDTQYF.

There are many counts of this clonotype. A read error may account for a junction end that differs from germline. The CDR3 DNA follows: TGCGCCAGCAGCCTGGGGGTCAATGAGCAGTTCTTC. Translated: CASSLGVNEQFF. The J gene is TRBJ2-1, the V gene TRBV7-9, with D possibly being TRBD1 or TRBD2 (5 bases each). The germline V gene encodes CDR1 SEHNR and CDR2 FQNEAQ (reference sequence). This CDR3 is built from 12 residues.

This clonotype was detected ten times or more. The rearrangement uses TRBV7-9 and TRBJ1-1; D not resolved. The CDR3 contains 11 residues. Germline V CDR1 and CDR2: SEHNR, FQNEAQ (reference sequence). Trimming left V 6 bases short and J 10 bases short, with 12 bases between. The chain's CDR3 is CASRYDKGAFF. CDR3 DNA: TGTGCCAGCAGATATGACAAAGGAGCTTTCTTT.

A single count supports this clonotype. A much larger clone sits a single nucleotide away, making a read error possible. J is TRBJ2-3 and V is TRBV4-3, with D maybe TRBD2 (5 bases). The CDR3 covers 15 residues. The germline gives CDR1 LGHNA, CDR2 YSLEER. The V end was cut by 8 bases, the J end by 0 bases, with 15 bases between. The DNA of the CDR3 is TGCGCCAGCCAGGAGGATTCCGCTAGCACAGATACGCAGTATTTT. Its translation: CASQEDSASTDTQYF.

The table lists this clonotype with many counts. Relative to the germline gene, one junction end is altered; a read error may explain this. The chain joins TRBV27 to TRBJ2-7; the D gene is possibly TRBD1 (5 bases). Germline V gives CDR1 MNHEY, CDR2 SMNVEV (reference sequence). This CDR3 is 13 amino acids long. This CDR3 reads CASSLQGSYEQYF. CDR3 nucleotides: TGCGCCAGCAGCCTCCAGGGATCCTACGAGCAGTACTTC.

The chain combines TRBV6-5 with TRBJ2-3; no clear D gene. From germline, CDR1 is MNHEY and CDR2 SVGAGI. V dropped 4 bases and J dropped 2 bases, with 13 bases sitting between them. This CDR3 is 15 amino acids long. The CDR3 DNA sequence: TGTGCCAGCAGTTTCGGGCCCTCATCCACAGATACGCAGTATTTT. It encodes CASSFGPSSTDTQYF.

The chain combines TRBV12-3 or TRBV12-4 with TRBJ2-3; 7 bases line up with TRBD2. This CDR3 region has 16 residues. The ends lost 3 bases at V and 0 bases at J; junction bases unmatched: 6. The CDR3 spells CASSFPERGSTDTQYF. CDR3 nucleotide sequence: TGTGCCAGCAGTTTCCCCGAGCGGGGAAGCACAGATACGCAGTATTTT.

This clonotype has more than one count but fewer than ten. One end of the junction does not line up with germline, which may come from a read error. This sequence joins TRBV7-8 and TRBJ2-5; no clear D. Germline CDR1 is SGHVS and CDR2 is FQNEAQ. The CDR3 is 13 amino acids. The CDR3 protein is CTSSLSIQETQYF. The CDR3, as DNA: TGTACCAGCAGCTTAAGTATACAAGAGACCCAGTACTTC. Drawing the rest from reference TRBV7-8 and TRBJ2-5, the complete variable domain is GAGVSQSPRYKVAKRGQDVALRCDPISGHVSLFWYQQALGQGPEFLTYFQNEAQLDKSGLPSDRFFAERPEGSVSTLKIQRTQQEDSAVYLCTSSLSIQETQYFGPGTRLLVL.

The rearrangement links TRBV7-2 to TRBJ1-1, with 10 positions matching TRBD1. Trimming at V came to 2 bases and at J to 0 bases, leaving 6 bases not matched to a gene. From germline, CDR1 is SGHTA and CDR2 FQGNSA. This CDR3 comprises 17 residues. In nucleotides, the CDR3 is TGTGCCAGCAGCTTACCTACGGACAGGGGGATGAACACTGAAGCTTTCTTT. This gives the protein CASSLPTDRGMNTEAFF.

The CDR3 sequence: CASGLGSSYNEQFF. The DNA for the CDR3 is TGTGCTAGTGGTTTGGGTAGCTCCTACAATGAGCAGTTCTTC. The chain couples TRBV12-5 to TRBJ2-1; unclear D gene. Germline CDR1 is LGHNT and CDR2 is FRNRAP. Trimming left V 1 base short and J 0 bases short, with 4 bases between. This CDR3 spans 14 amino acids.

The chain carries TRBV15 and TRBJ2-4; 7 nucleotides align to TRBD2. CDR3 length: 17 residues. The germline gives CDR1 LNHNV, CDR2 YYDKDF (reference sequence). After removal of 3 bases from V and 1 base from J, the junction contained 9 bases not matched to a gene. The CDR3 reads CATSRGREGQAKNIQYF. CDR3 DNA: TGTGCCACCAGCAGGGGGAGGGAGGGGCAGGCCAAAAACATTCAGTACTTC.